This note documents a single TCR beta chain sequence. Sequencing was performed with immunoSEQ multiplex PCR; in TCRdb, only in-frame clones are kept and a portion is missing. This sample's clone table lists around 9,600 clones. CDR1 is MGHRA, CDR2 YSYEKL, per germline. This CDR3 is 13 amino acids long. No DNA sequence was recorded. This entry is derived from a study of synovial regulatory T cells in juvenile arthritis. Sequencing was carried out using Treg cells from blood. The subset here: remaining (HLA-DR-negative) circulating blood Treg cells. The rearrangement joins TRBV4-1 to TRBJ2-5; absent DNA, TCRdb's TRBD2 call cannot be checked. The receptor comes from a donor aged 2-30 years with juvenile idiopathic arthritis. The CDR3 protein is CASSQDLRETQYF.